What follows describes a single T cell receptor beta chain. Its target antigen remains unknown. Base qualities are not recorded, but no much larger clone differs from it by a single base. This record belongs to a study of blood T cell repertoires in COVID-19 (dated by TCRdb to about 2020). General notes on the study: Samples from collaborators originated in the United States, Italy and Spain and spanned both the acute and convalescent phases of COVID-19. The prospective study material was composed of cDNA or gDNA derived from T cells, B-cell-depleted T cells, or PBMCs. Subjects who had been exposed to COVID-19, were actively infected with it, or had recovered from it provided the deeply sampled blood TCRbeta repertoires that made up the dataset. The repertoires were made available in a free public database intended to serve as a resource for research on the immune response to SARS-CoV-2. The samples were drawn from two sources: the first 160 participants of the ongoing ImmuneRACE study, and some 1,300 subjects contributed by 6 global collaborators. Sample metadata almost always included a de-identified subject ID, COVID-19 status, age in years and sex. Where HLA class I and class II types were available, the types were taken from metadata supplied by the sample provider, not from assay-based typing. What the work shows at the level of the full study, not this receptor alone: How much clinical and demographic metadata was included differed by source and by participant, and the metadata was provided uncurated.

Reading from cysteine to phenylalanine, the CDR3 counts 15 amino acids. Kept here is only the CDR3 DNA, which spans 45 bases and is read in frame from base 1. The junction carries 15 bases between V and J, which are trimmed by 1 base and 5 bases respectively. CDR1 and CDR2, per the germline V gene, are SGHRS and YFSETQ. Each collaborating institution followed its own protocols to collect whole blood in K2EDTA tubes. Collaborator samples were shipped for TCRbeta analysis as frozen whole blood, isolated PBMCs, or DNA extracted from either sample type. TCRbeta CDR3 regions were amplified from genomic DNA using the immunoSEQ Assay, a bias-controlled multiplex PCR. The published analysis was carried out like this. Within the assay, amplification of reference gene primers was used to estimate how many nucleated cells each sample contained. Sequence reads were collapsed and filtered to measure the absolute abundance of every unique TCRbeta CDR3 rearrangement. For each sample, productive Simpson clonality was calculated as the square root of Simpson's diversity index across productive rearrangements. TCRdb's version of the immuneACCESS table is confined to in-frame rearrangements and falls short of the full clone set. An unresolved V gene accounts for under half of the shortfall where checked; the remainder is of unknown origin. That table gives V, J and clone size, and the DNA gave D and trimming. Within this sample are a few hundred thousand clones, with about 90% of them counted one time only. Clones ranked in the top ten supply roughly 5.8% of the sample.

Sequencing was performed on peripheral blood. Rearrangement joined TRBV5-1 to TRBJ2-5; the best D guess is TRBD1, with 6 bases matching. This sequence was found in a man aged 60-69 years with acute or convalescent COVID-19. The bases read TGCGCCAGCAGCTTGTATATGACAGGCGGGGAGACCCAGTACTTC. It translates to CASSLYMTGGETQYF. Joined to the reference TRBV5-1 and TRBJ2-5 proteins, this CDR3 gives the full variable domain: KAGVTQTPRYLIKTRGQQVTLSCSPISGHRSVSWYQQTPGQGLQFLFEYFSETQRNKGNFPGRFSGRQFSNSRSEMNVSTLELGDSALYLCASSLYMTGGETQYFGPGTRLLVL.